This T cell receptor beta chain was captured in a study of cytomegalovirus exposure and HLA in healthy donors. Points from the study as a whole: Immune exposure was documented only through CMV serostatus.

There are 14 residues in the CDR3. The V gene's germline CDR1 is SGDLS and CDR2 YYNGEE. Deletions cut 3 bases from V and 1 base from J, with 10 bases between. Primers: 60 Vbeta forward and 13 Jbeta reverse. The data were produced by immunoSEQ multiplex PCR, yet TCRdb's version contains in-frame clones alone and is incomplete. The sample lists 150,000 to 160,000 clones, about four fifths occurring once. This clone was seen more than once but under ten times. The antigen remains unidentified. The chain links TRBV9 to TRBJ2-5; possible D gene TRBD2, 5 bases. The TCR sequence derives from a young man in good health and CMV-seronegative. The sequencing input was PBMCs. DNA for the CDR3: TGTGCCAGCAGCGCCCGGGGTGTCCAAGAGACCCAGTACTTC. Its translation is CASSARGVQETQYF. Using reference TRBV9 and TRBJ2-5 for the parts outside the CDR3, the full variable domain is DSGVTQTPKHLITATGQRVTLRCSPRSGDLSVYWYQQSLDQGLQFLIQYYNGEERAKGNILERFSAQQFPDLHSELNLSSLELGDSALYFCASSARGVQETQYFGPGTRLLVL.